One sample yielded the 29 T cell receptor beta chains listed below, sequenced in a study of blood T cells in healthy people across ages (dated by TCRdb to 2014 to 2015). Library method: 5' RACE. The run used an Illumina HiSeq 2500. The second PCR ran for about 7 to 11 cycles and used a J-beta primer mix along with a sample-barcoded 5' primer. TCRdb applied fastp at Q25 and MiXCR to the public reads, then kept only in-frame beta chains. Every distinct CDR3 protein forms one entry, paired with its most common genes and DNA. The sample table lists 600,000 or so distinct CDR3 sequences, less than 35% of them with a count of one. The ten most abundant clones make up around 16% of the sample. Sequenced input: blood. The source is a woman aged 80 or over in good health.

This clonotype was picked up a small number of times. A read error may be the cause here, since a much bigger clone is one base away. The gene calls are TRBV12-3 or TRBV12-4 and TRBJ2-5, with TRBD1 matching 12 bases. The CDR3 has 19 residues. V lost 4 bases, J lost 11 bases, and 23 bases stayed unmatched. The CDR3 coding sequence is TGTGCCAGCAGTTCTCCCGGGACAGGGGGCCCTTTCCTCGTGAATGAGCAGTACTTC. Its protein product is CASSSPGTGGPFLVNEQYF.

This clonotype has ten or more counts. This chain links TRBV2 with TRBJ1-2; the match to TRBD1 covers 8 bases. Trimming took 4 bases from V and 5 from J; bases not matched to a gene: 9. The CDR3 has 15 amino acids. Germline assignment: CDR1 SNHLY and CDR2 FYNNEI. CDR3 bases: TGTGCCAGCAGTGCGTTAAGGACAGGGCAGTATGGCTACACCTTC. This encodes CASSALRTGQYGYTF.

This clonotype has ten or more counts. The genes are TRBV7-2 and TRBJ2-7; D is perhaps TRBD1 (6 bases). Germline V lookup: CDR1 SGHTA, CDR2 FQGNSA. CDR3 size: 13 residues. The germline V and J ends were trimmed by 2 bases and 5 bases, with 10 bases remaining between them. The CDR3 region has the DNA TGTGCCAGCAGCTTAAATCAGGGGAACGAGCAGTACTTC. It encodes CASSLNQGNEQYF.

V is TRBV12-3 or TRBV12-4 and J is TRBJ2-3; D uncertain. Trimming took off 4 bases at V and 4 bases at J, with 9 bases between the two ends. The CDR3 is 13 residues long. CDR3 sequence: CASSSGHADTQYF. Written as DNA, the CDR3 is TGTGCCAGCAGTTCCGGGCACGCAGATACGCAGTATTTT.

At least ten counts were recorded for this clonotype. Given a much more abundant clone one base away, this may be a read error. The chain has TRBV5-1 and TRBJ2-7; no clear D gene. Per the germline V gene, CDR1 is SGHRS and CDR2 is YFSETQ. The V end lost 3 bases, the J end lost 5 bases, and 15 bases lay between the germline ends. The CDR3 runs to 14 residues. The CDR3 region has the DNA TGCGCCAGCAGCTGGGTCCCAGGATCGGACGAGCAGTACTTC. Translating it yields CASSWVPGSDEQYF.

This clonotype was seen ten or more times. The V and J genes are TRBV2 and TRBJ2-3, with 7 bases matching TRBD2. Trimming cost V 8 bases and J 0 bases; bases outside gene matches: 5. CDR1 and CDR2 from the germline V gene are SNHLY and FYNNEI. This CDR3 is 14 amino acids long. CDR3 sequence reads: CASLSGDSTDTQYF. The CDR3 nucleotides read TGTGCCAGCTTAAGCGGGGATAGCACAGATACGCAGTATTTT. Based on the CDR3 plus reference TRBV2 and TRBJ2-3, the full variable domain is EPEVTQTPSHQVTQMGQEVILRCVPISNHLYFYWYRQILGQKVEFLVSFYNNEISEKSEIFDDQFSVERPDGSNFTLKIRSTKLEDSAMYFCASLSGDSTDTQYFGPGTRLTVL.

The table lists this clonotype with many counts. One end of the junction does not line up with germline, which may come from a read error. The gene calls are TRBV4-1 and TRBJ2-1; D ambiguous. The CDR3 is made up of 14 amino acids. Germline CDR1 MGHRA, CDR2 YSYEKL. DNA of the CDR3: TGCGCCGGCAGCCAAGATCTGAGCTACAATGAGCAGTTCTTC. Protein: CAGSQDLSYNEQFF.

This clonotype turned up a few times. A much larger clone sits a single nucleotide away, making a read error possible. The rearrangement uses TRBV20-1 and TRBJ2-7; TRBD2 aligns across 10 bases. Germline lookup yields CDR1 DFQATT and CDR2 SNEGSKA (reference sequence). The CDR3 has 15 amino acids. With V trimmed by 3 bases and J by 7 bases, 12 bases remained unmatched. DNA of the CDR3: TGCAGTGCTAGGGTTAGCGGGGGGAAAGGCAATGAGCAGTACTTC. Translated: CSARVSGGKGNEQYF.

The chain links TRBV2 to TRBJ1-5; D gene uncertain. The CDR3 is 14 amino acids. Trimming removed 0 bases from V and 5 bases from J, with 8 bases in between. Germline V gives CDR1 SNHLY, CDR2 FYNNEI. CDR3 protein: CASSEARGHQPQHF. The CDR3 DNA sequence: TGTGCCAGCAGTGAAGCTAGAGGGCATCAGCCCCAGCATTTT.

The rearrangement uses TRBV5-1 and TRBJ2-5, with TRBD2 matching 7 bases. After removal of 3 bases from V and 11 bases from J, the junction contained 22 bases not matched to a gene. This CDR3 region has 17 residues. Germline CDR1 reads SGHRS; CDR2 reads YFSETQ. As DNA, the CDR3 is TGCGCCAGCAGCTGGAACCCCGGGAGGCAGGGCCACAATGAGCAGTACTTC. As protein: CASSWNPGRQGHNEQYF.

Ten or more counts support this clonotype. This sequence joins TRBV3-1 and TRBJ2-7; TRBD1 is a possible D gene (7 bases). V lost 0 bases, J lost 5 bases, and 14 bases lay in between. There are 15 residues in the CDR3. Germline V lookup: CDR1 LGHDT, CDR2 YNNKEL (reference sequence). The CDR3 loop reads CASSQDAQGGDEQYF. As DNA, the CDR3 is TGTGCCAGCAGCCAAGACGCCCAGGGGGGAGACGAGCAGTACTTC.

This clonotype was recorded many times. This chain links TRBV30 with TRBJ2-1, with 11 bases identical to TRBD2. Germline V gene lookup returns CDR1 GTSNPN and CDR2 SVGIG (reference sequence). The CDR3 contains 14 residues. V trimming: 7 bases; J trimming: 7 bases; junction bases outside the gene matches: 9. CDR3 in DNA: TGTGCCTCCTCCTTAGCGGGGGGGCCGAATGAGCAGTTCTTC. It translates to CASSLAGGPNEQFF.

Notes on this clonotype: A much more abundant neighbour one base away suggests this may be a read error. The chain has TRBV4-1 and TRBJ2-5; 10 bases agree with TRBD1. Germline assignment: CDR1 MGHRA and CDR2 YSYEKL. There are 16 residues in the CDR3. In nucleotides, the CDR3 is TGCGCCAACAGCCAAGATGGGGGGACAGGGGAAGAGACCCAGTACTTC. Translating gives CANSQDGGTGEETQYF.

The chain recombines TRBV27 with TRBJ2-4; D not certain. The CDR3 spans 14 residues. V was clipped by 9 bases and J by 13 bases, with 25 bases between them. Germline CDR1 is MNHEY and CDR2 is SMNVEV (reference sequence). The CDR3 region is CASRLSLADLEQYF. The CDR3 bases are TGTGCCAGTAGGTTATCTCTGGCAGACTTGGAGCAGTACTTC.

This clonotype occurred many times. This chain connects TRBV6-5 to TRBJ1-2; the D gene is possibly TRBD1 (6 bases). The CDR3 has 13 amino acids. CDR1 and CDR2 from the germline V gene are MNHEY and SVGAGI. With 7 bases removed from V and 4 bases from J, the gap between germline ends came to 13 bases. The CDR3: CASKGGGSYGYTF. The CDR3, as DNA: TGTGCCAGCAAGGGGGGCGGTAGCTATGGCTACACCTTC.

The V gene is TRBV30, the J gene TRBJ1-1; D gene uncertain. In germline, CDR1 is GTSNPN, CDR2 SVGIG (reference sequence). The CDR3 length is 13 residues. Trimming pared 3 bases from V and 5 bases from J, leaving 13 bases between. For the CDR3, the DNA is TGTGCCTGGAGGCCGGGTTTAAGGACTGAAGCTTTCTTT. This encodes CAWRPGLRTEAFF.

This CDR3 is CASAAGGADSPLHF. The CDR3 DNA is TGCGCCAGCGCCGCCGGGGGCGCGGATTCACCCCTCCACTTT. The gene calls are TRBV4-3 and TRBJ1-6; TRBD1 is a possible D gene (6 bases). CDR1 is LGHNA and CDR2 is YSLEER in the germline V gene. The CDR3 consists of 14 residues. Trimming took off 8 bases at V and 8 bases at J, with 16 bases between the two ends.

The gene calls are TRBV30 and TRBJ2-5, with D possibly being TRBD1 or TRBD2 (5 bases each). The V and J ends lost 3 bases and 4 bases respectively, with 12 bases between them. The CDR3 is 13 amino acids. In germline, CDR1 is GTSNPN, CDR2 SVGIG (reference sequence). CDR3 DNA sequence: TGTGCCTGGAGGCGTCCCGGGGCAGAGACCCAGTACTTC. Translation gives CAWRRPGAETQYF.

At least ten counts were recorded for this clonotype. The V gene is TRBV30, the J gene TRBJ2-7, with D perhaps being TRBD1 or TRBD2 (5 bases each). The ends were cut back, 4 bases at V and 7 bases at J, with 20 bases in the middle. This CDR3 contains 14 residues. Germline CDR1 and CDR2: GTSNPN and SVGIG (reference sequence). The CDR3 loop is CAWKVGGLWGEQYF. In nucleotides, the CDR3 is TGTGCCTGGAAGGTGGGCGGACTTTGGGGGGAGCAGTACTTC.

CDR3 sequence (DNA): TGTGCCAGCAGCCAAGGGGGGGAGGGCAATCAGCCCCAGCATTTT. Its translation is CASSQGGEGNQPQHF. This sequence joins TRBV3-1 and TRBJ1-5, with a weak D call TRBD1 (5 bases). CDR3 size: 15 residues. Germline loops: CDR1 LGHDT, CDR2 YNNKEL (reference sequence). Trimming removed 1 base at V and 2 bases at J, with 9 bases between.

This clonotype occurred many times. J is TRBJ2-1 and V is TRBV7-9, with D unresolved. The CDR3 covers 12 residues. The V end lost 6 bases, the J end lost 7 bases, and 10 bases lay between the germline ends. Germline V CDR1 and CDR2: SEHNR, FQNEAQ (reference sequence). The CDR3 region has the DNA TGTGCCAGCAGGGCCCTGGGTAATGAGCAGTTCTTC. It specifies CASRALGNEQFF. Together with reference TRBV7-9 and TRBJ2-1, the CDR3 gives the full variable domain: DTGVSQNPRHKITKRGQNVTFRCDPISEHNRLYWYRQTLGQGPEFLTYFQNEAQLEKSRLLSDRFSAERPKGSFSTLEIQRTEQGDSAMYLCASRALGNEQFFGPGTRLTVL.

This clonotype was seen ten or more times. This chain connects TRBV6-5 to TRBJ1-1, with TRBD1 matching over 7 bases. The CDR3 consists of 14 residues. Looked up from germline, CDR1 is MNHEY and CDR2 is SVGAGI. Trimming at V came to 6 bases and at J to 1 base, leaving 5 bases not matched to a gene. Here the CDR3 DNA reads TGTGCCAGCAGGCCGGGACAGACGAACACTGAAGCTTTCTTT. Translating gives CASRPGQTNTEAFF.

There are many counts of this clonotype. This sequence joins TRBV7-2 and TRBJ1-3; tentative D call: TRBD1 (5 bases). Trimming took 1 base from V and 4 from J, leaving 8 bases between them. CDR3 length: 14 residues. From germline, CDR1 is SGHTA and CDR2 FQGNSA. CDR3 amino acids: CASSLGGTGNTIYF. The CDR3, as DNA: TGTGCCAGCAGCTTAGGAGGGACGGGAAACACCATATATTTT.

Ten or more counts support this clonotype. The chain is built from TRBV2 and TRBJ2-7; tentative D call: TRBD1 (6 bases). The CDR3 runs to 14 residues. The germline V gene encodes CDR1 SNHLY and CDR2 FYNNEI. V shed 4 bases and J shed 6 bases, with 16 bases lying between them. CDR3 in DNA: TGTGCCAGCAGTGTAGGGGGTACTTCCCGCGAGCAGTACTTC. It encodes CASSVGGTSREQYF.

In this sample, this clonotype turned up a few times. The V call is TRBV20-1, the J call TRBJ2-2, with D possibly matching TRBD1 (6 bases). The CDR3 sequence is 15 residues long. The V gene lost 6 bases and the J gene lost 2 bases, with 16 bases spanning the gap. Germline CDR1 reads DFQATT; CDR2 reads SNEGSKA (reference sequence). DNA of the CDR3: TGCAGTGCATCCGACAGGACAACCAACACCGGGGAGCTGTTTTTT. Translated: CSASDRTTNTGELFF.

The chain has TRBV11-3 and TRBJ2-3; either TRBD1 or TRBD2 may fit D (6 bases each). Trimming took off 4 bases at V and 4 bases at J, with 12 bases between the two ends. Germline-derived CDR1 and CDR2 are SGHNT and YENEEA. CDR3 size: 14 residues. CDR3 protein: CASSSRGQPDTQYF. As DNA, the CDR3 is TGTGCCAGCAGCTCTCGGGGGCAGCCAGATACGCAGTATTTT.

The V gene is TRBV29-1, the J gene TRBJ1-1, with unresolved D. The V end was cut by 4 bases, the J end by 5 bases, with 8 bases between. The CDR3 runs to 11 residues. From germline, CDR1 is SQVTM and CDR2 ANQGSEA. As DNA, the CDR3 is TGCAGCGTTGCCTATAAGACTGAAGCTTTCTTT. Its protein product is CSVAYKTEAFF. Full variable domain (rest looked up from reference TRBV29-1 and TRBJ1-1): SAVISQKPSRDICQRGTSLTIQCQVDSQVTMMFWYRQQPGQSLTLIATANQGSEATYESGFVIDKFPISRPNLTFSTLTVSNMSPEDSSIYLCSVAYKTEAFFGQGTRLTVV.

This chain links TRBV19 with TRBJ1-1; D gene uncertain. This CDR3 is 13 amino acids long. Germline loops: CDR1 LNHDA, CDR2 SQIVND (reference sequence). The ends were cut back, 3 bases at V and 0 bases at J, with 5 bases in the middle. The CDR3 loop reads CASSMKVNTEAFF. The CDR3 bases are TGTGCCAGTAGTATGAAAGTGAACACTGAAGCTTTCTTT.

Ten or more counts support this clonotype. The chain has TRBV30 and TRBJ2-1; D is ambiguous. Germline loops: CDR1 GTSNPN, CDR2 SVGIG (reference sequence). CDR3 length equals 11 residues. V shed 1 base and J shed 4 bases, with 2 bases lying between them. The CDR3 DNA sequence: TGTGCCTGGAGTGAATACAATGAGCAGTTCTTC. Protein product: CAWSEYNEQFF.